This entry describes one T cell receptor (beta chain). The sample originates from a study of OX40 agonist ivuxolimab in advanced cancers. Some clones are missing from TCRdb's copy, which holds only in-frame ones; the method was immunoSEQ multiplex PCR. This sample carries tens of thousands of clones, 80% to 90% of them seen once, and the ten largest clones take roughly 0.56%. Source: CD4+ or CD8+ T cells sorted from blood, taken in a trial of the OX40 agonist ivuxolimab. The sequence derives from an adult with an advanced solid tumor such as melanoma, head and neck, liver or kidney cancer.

Here the CDR3 reads CASSAARGDPSYEQYF. The CDR3 DNA sequence: TGTGCCAGCAGCGCGGCTCGTGGGGACCCCTCCTACGAGCAGTACTTC. This chain uses TRBV5-8 with TRBJ2-5; D may correspond to TRBD1 or TRBD2 (5 bases each). The end of the DNA aligns better with TRBJ2-7, so the J call may be wrong. Looked up from germline, CDR1 is SGHTS and CDR2 is YDEGEE. The length of the CDR3 is 16 residues.